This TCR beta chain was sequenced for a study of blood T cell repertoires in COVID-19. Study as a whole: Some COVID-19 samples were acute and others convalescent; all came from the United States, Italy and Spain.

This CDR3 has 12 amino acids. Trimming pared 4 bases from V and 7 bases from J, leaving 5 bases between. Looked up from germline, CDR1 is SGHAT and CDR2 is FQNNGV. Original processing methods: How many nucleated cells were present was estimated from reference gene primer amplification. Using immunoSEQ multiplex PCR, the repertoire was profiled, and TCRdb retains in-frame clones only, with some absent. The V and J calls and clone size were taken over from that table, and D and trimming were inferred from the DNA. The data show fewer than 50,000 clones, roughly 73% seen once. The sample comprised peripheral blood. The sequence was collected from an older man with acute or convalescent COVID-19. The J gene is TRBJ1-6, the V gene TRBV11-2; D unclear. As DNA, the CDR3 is TGTGCCAGCAGCTCTAGCAATTCACCCCTCCACTTT. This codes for CASSSSNSPLHF.